The 13 T cell receptor beta chains given below trace back to one sample, sequenced in a study of early T cells in non-severe SARS-CoV-2 infection. TCRdb independently ran MiXCR on the 5' RACE reads; one entry per CDR3 protein. The sample has about 77,000 distinct CDR3 sequences, about 5% seen once; the top ten hold approximately 7%. The source material was whole blood, sampled at baseline. These receptor sequences come from an adult who was a healthcare worker with PCR-confirmed SARS-CoV-2 infection or an uninfected control (not recorded which).

This clonotype came up many times. This chain connects TRBV6-5 to TRBJ1-3, with 7 positions matching TRBD1. The germline V gene encodes CDR1 MNHEY and CDR2 SVGAGI. Losses at the gene ends were 5 bases for V and 0 bases for J; bases not matched to a gene: 7. The CDR3 has 16 residues. CDR3 DNA: TGTGCCAGCAGTCCCACAGGGGCCAGCTCTGGAAACACCATATATTTT. It is translated as CASSPTGASSGNTIYF.

Only a few counts were recorded for this clonotype. This chain uses TRBV15 with TRBJ2-2; 8 bases map to TRBD1. V shed 6 bases and J 6 bases; nucleotides not matched to a gene: 6. The CDR3 is 14 residues long. Per germline, CDR1 LNHNV and CDR2 YYDKDF (reference sequence). The CDR3 reads CATSLDRDAGELFF. The CDR3 DNA follows: TGTGCCACCAGTTTGGACAGGGACGCCGGGGAGCTGTTTTTT.

This clonotype was observed at least ten times. The chain combines TRBV20-1 with TRBJ2-7; D call uncertain. Trimming removed 3 bases at V and 0 bases at J, with 15 bases between. The CDR3 consists of 15 residues. Germline CDR1 is DFQATT and CDR2 is SNEGSKA (reference sequence). The CDR3 DNA reads as TGCAGTGCTAGCAGTAAAAGGTCAAGCTCCTACGAGCAGTACTTC. Amino acid sequence: CSASSKRSSSYEQYF.

This clonotype was seen many times. The CDR3 DNA reads TGCAGCGTTGAAGTTCCTCTCTATGGCTACACCTTC. This encodes CSVEVPLYGYTF. The rearrangement links TRBV29-1 to TRBJ1-2; D is ambiguous. Germline V gene sequence: CDR1 SQVTM, CDR2 ANQGSEA. The CDR3 runs to 12 residues. V dropped 1 base and J dropped 4 bases, with 7 bases sitting between them.

On this clonotype: A much larger clonotype is one base distant, so this may be a read error. The V gene is TRBV7-9, the J gene TRBJ2-1; 10 nucleotides match TRBD2. The CDR3 is made up of 16 amino acids. Germline values: CDR1 SEHNR, CDR2 FQNEAQ (reference sequence). Here the CDR3 reads CTSSLAVASGSREQFF. DNA of the CDR3: TGTACCAGCAGCTTAGCGGTGGCTAGCGGGAGCCGGGAGCAGTTCTTC.

This clonotype has ten or more counts. The chain joins TRBV7-6 to TRBJ2-7, with 14 nucleotides matching TRBD2. CDR1 is SGHVS, CDR2 FNYEAQ, per germline. The CDR3 runs to 19 residues. V lost 1 base and J lost 1; bases outside the gene matches: 9. The CDR3 sequence: CASSLDSGTSGSGSYEQYF. CDR3 coding DNA: TGTGCCAGCAGCTTAGATAGTGGGACTAGCGGGAGCGGTTCCTACGAGCAGTACTTC.

This clonotype was seen a few times. J is TRBJ2-3 and V is TRBV7-6; D may be TRBD2 (6 bases). This CDR3 has 14 residues. Germline V CDR1 and CDR2: SGHVS, FNYEAQ. Trimming shortened V by 5 bases and J by 10 bases, and 19 bases separated the two germline ends. The CDR3 DNA sequence: TGTGCCAGCAGCGACCGACACTCTGGAGGGGCGCAGTATTTT. This gives the protein CASSDRHSGGAQYF.

This clonotype has at least ten counts. The chain recombines TRBV11-3 with TRBJ2-2; D remains unclear. Looked up from germline, CDR1 is SGHNT and CDR2 is YENEEA. The CDR3 runs to 16 residues. V gave up 5 bases and J gave up 0 bases, with 13 bases separating them. In DNA, the CDR3 is TGTGCCAGCAGCCCCCAGAGTAGTGCGAACACCGGGGAGCTGTTTTTT. Translation gives CASSPQSSANTGELFF.

This clonotype was observed many times. The rearrangement uses TRBV12-3 or TRBV12-4 and TRBJ2-2; 10 bases map to TRBD1. V was pared by 6 bases and J by 2 bases, with 6 bases of the junction left unmatched. The CDR3 contains 16 residues. CDR3 sequence (DNA): TGTGCCAGCAGCCCTCCGACAGGGGGCAACACCGGGGAGCTGTTTTTT. It is translated as CASSPPTGGNTGELFF.

This sequence joins TRBV24-1 and TRBJ2-2, with 9 nucleotides matching TRBD2. Germline assignment: CDR1 KGHDR and CDR2 SFDVKD. The CDR3 has 19 residues. Unmatched junction bases numbered 16, after V lost 7 bases and J lost 2 bases. In DNA form, the CDR3 reads TGTGCCACCAGCAGTGACCCCACGACTAGCGGATCTAACACCGGGGAGCTGTTTTTT. It encodes CATSSDPTTSGSNTGELFF.

There are many counts of this clonotype. The chain recombines TRBV20-1 with TRBJ1-3; D is unclear. The CDR3 sequence is 14 residues long. Germline lookup yields CDR1 DFQATT and CDR2 SNEGSKA (reference sequence). V shed 0 bases and J shed 8 bases, with 14 bases lying between them. The CDR3 sequence: CSARDLGPGDTIYF. The CDR3 region has the DNA TGCAGTGCTAGAGATCTTGGGCCTGGGGACACCATATATTTT.

This clonotype appeared a few times. This sequence joins TRBV12-3 or TRBV12-4 and TRBJ2-3; TRBD1 is a possible D gene (6 bases). The CDR3 loop spans 15 amino acids. With 6 bases removed from V and 4 bases from J, the gap between germline ends came to 17 bases. CDR3: CASSYYRASADTQYF. The CDR3 nucleotides are TGTGCCAGCAGCTACTACAGGGCCAGCGCAGATACGCAGTATTTT.

The rearrangement links TRBV18 to TRBJ2-7; the match to TRBD2 covers 9 bases. Trimming took 3 bases from V and 3 from J; bases not matched to a gene: 3. The CDR3 is 14 amino acids. CDR1 KGHSH and CDR2 LQKENI come from the germline V gene. This chain's CDR3 is CASSPSGRYYEQYF. CDR3 DNA: TGTGCCAGCTCACCGAGCGGGAGGTACTACGAGCAGTACTTC.